This TCR beta chain appears in the sequencing data of a study of shared clonotypes between healthy human individuals. Study summary: For every donor, three CD4 naive, three CD4 memory, two CD8 naive and one CD8 memory plates were used.

For this clone: Germline is not matched at one junction end, which may reflect a read error.

TCRdb's copy holds only in-frame clones and misses some; the assay was immunoSEQ multiplex PCR. The table lists about 2.1 million clones, approximately 92% of them singletons. CD45RO-negative cells were positively selected for CCR7, leaving out terminally differentiated effector memory CD45RA+ cells. The source of this sequence is a man between 18 and 29 years old in good health. Some clones in this sample may be carry-over from other donors' samples. The sample comprised naive CD8+ T cells from PBMCs.

The CDR3 DNA is TGCGCCAGCAGCGAACGGGACAGCCTTTACGAGCAGTACTTC. Translation: CASSERDSLYEQYF. The V and J genes are TRBV9 and TRBJ2-7; TRBD1 matches at 7 bases. The CDR3 sequence is 14 residues long. The germline V gene has CDR1 SGDLS and CDR2 YYNGEE. The whole variable domain, remainder taken from reference TRBV9 and TRBJ2-7, is DSGVTQTPKHLITATGQRVTLRCSPRSGDLSVYWYQQSLDQGLQFLIQYYNGEERAKGNILERFSAQQFPDLHSELNLSSLELGDSALYFCASSERDSLYEQYFGPGTRLTVT.